This T cell receptor (beta chain) was sequenced in a study of blood T cell repertoires in COVID-19. Across the whole study: COVID-19 samples from acute and convalescent phases originated in the United States, Italy and Spain. T cells, B-cell-depleted T cells, or PBMCs supplied cDNA or gDNA.

CDR3 size: 14 residues. V shed 4 bases and J 3 bases; nucleotides not matched to a gene: 1. Germline V gene data show CDR1 as SGHNT and CDR2 as YYREEE (reference sequence). Per the study methods: The authors estimated nucleated cell counts from reference gene primer amplification. Generated by immunoSEQ multiplex PCR, the TCRdb table keeps only in-frame clones and is missing some. That table gives V, J and clone size, and the DNA gave D and trimming. The data contain some 87,000 clones, around four fifths of them seen just once; the ten biggest clones take up 12%. This TCR was sampled from a woman aged 70-85 years with active or convalescent COVID-19. This sequence joins TRBV5-4 and TRBJ2-1, with 10 nucleotides matching TRBD2. The source material was peripheral blood. The CDR3 reads CASSTSGDYNEQFF. DNA for the CDR3: TGTGCCAGCAGCACTAGCGGGGACTACAATGAGCAGTTCTTC.